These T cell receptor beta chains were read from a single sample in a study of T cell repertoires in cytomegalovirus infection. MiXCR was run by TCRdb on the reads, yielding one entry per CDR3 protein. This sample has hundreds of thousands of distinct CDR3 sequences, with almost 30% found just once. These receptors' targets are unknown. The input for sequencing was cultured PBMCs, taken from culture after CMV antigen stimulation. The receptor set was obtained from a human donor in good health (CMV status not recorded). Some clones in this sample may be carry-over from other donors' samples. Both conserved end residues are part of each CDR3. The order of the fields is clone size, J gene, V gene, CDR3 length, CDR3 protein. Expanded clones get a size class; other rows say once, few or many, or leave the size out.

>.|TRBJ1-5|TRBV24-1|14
CATSDPLANQPQHF
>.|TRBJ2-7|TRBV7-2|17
CASSQLVTSGSPNEQYF
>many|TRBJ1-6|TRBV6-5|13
CASSLGGNSPLHF
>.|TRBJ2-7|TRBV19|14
CASSILAGPYEQYF
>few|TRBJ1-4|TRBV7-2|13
CASSLWTDEKLFF
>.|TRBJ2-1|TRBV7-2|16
CASSPRTKISYNEQFF
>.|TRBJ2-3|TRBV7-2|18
CASSPGGTWATRTDTQYF
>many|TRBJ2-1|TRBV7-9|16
CASSSRTGGPYNEQFF
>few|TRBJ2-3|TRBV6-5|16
CASSYFRGGYTDTQYF
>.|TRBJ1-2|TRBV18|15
CASSPYPGEYYGYTF
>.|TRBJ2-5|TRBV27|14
CASKLAGGQETQYF
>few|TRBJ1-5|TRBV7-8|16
CASSLVGQGVNQPQHF
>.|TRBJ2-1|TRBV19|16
CASSISGQPFGNEQFF
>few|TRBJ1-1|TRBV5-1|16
CASSLEPGRGNTEAFF
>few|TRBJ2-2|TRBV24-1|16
CATSDPTGANTGELFF
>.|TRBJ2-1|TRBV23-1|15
CASSPGQRNYNEQFF
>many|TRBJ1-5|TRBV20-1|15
CSAREWGVSNQPQHF
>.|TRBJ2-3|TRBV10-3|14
CAISDPSGEDTQYF
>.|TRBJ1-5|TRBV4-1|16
CASSQILRGVDQPQHF
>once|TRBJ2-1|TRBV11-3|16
CASSLDSGGANNEQFF
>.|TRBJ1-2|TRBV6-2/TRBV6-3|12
CASTTGGYGYTF
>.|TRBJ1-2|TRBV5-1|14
CASSPWTGNYGYTF